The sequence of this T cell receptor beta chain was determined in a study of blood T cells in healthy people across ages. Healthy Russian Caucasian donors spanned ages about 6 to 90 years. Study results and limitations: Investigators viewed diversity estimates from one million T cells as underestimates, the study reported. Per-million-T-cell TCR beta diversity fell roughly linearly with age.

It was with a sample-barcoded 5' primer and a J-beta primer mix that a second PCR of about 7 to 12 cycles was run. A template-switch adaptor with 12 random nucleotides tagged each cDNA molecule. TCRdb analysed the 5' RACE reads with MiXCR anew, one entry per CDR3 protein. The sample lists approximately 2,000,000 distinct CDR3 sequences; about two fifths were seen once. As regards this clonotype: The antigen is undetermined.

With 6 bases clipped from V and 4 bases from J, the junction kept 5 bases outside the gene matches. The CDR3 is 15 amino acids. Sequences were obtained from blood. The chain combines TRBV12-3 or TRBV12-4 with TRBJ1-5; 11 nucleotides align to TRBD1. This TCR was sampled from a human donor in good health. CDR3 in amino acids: CASSRDRGYNQPQHF. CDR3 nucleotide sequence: TGTGCCAGCAGCAGGGACAGGGGGTATAATCAGCCCCAGCATTTT.